The text below deals with one TCR beta chain. What it recognizes is unknown. This sample is drawn from a study of cytomegalovirus exposure and HLA in healthy donors. This PCR relied on a set of 60 Vbeta primers and 13 Jbeta primers. Assay used: immunoSEQ multiplex PCR; TCRdb lists only in-frame clones, some missing. The sample includes some 140,000 clones, around 80% seen only once; the top ten take roughly 1.2%. Overall study results and limits: Fewer N-insertions than the roughly 670-donor mean were reportedly shown by an Asian-associated ancestry cluster in a later analysis. In a later analysis, HLA-associated TCR beta chains were more clonally expanded than equally common others. Reports showed the classifier diagnosing cytomegalovirus status with high specificity and sensitivity.

With 6 bases removed from V and 5 bases from J, the gap between germline ends came to 13 bases. The CDR3 loop spans 13 amino acids. CDR1 and CDR2 from the germline V gene are SNHLY and FYNNEI. V is TRBV2 and J is TRBJ2-5, with D possibly being TRBD2 (6 bases). This sequence originates from a male donor in good health and CMV-seropositive. Sequenced material: PBMCs. The CDR3 DNA reads as TGTGCCAGCAGGCCCAGACGGGAGGAGACCCAGTACTTC. Translating it yields CASRPRREETQYF.